This TCR beta chain was sequenced in a study of T-cell memory formation after mild COVID-19. Study-wide points: Pre-infection memory held some responding clones, suggesting pre-existing cross-reactive T cells responded. Second-wave clones that peaked on day 37 lacked confirmed SARS-CoV-2 specificity.

Worth noting for this clonotype: Its antigen remains unknown.

TCRdb ran MiXCR on the 5' RACE reads and lists one entry per CDR3 protein. This table holds over 150,000 distinct CDR3 sequences, around 20% found once. The sequenced material came from PBMCs or a T cell subset sorted from them (not recorded which). The source of this sequence is a man aged 18 to 30 who had mild COVID-19 (a few samples of this study predate the infection). Cell type and time point are not known.

The CDR3 DNA reads as TGTGCCAGCAGCACGGACTATCAGGACAATGAGCAGTTCTTC. Residues: CASSTDYQDNEQFF. The chain links TRBV7-2 to TRBJ2-1, with D tentatively TRBD2 (6 bases). Trimming cost V 5 bases and J 5 bases, with 13 bases left between them. This CDR3 comprises 14 residues. CDR1 and CDR2 (germline): SGHTA, FQGNSA. Combining the CDR3 with reference TRBV7-2 and TRBJ2-1 gives the whole variable domain GAGVSQSPSNKVTEKGKDVELRCDPISGHTALYWYRQSLGQGLEFLIYFQGNSAPDKSGLPSDRFSAERTGGSVSTLTIQRTQQEDSAVYLCASSTDYQDNEQFFGPGTRLTVL.